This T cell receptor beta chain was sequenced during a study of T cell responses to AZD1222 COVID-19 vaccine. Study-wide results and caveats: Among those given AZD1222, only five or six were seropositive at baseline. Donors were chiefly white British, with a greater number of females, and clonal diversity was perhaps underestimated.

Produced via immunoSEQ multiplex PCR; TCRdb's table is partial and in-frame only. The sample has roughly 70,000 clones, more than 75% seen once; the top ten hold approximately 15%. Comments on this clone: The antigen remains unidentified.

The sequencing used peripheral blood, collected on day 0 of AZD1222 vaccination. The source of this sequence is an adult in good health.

For the CDR3, the DNA is TGTGCCACCAGTGACCCTCGACGGGGTCGGCCTTACGAGCAGTACTTC. Residues: CATSDPRRGRPYEQYF. The chain couples TRBV24-1 to TRBJ2-7; weak D call: TRBD2 (5 bases). The V gene's germline CDR1 is KGHDR and CDR2 SFDVKD. The ends were cut back, 4 bases at V and 4 bases at J, with 19 bases in the middle. The length of the CDR3 is 16 residues.